This T cell receptor beta chain was profiled in a study of radiotherapy plus CTLA-4 blockade in lung cancer. Study information: Disease control reached more than 25%, with objective responses in roughly 19%. Study observations and caveats: How blood T cell clones changed early, along with interferon-beta, reportedly forecast response best. Blood-borne expansion of tumor-derived TCR clones followed radiotherapy plus ipilimumab.

TCRdb keeps only in-frame clones here, not all; method: immunoSEQ multiplex PCR. The sample carries tens of thousands of clones, approximately 68% recorded once. The V gene's germline CDR1 is LNHNV and CDR2 YYDKDF (reference sequence). The CDR3 runs to 18 residues. Germline trimming cut 3 bases from V and 6 bases from J; bases unmatched to any gene: 13. Of note for this clone: Its antigen is unidentified.

This TCR was sampled from a human donor with non-small cell lung cancer who had stable disease on radiotherapy plus ipilimumab. The sequenced sample was peripheral blood, obtained from a patient treated with radiotherapy plus ipilimumab. This sequence joins TRBV15 and TRBJ2-2; 10 positions agree with TRBD2. CDR3 bases: TGTGCCACCAGCAGCCTTTGGGAAGCGGGGGGGATGTCCGGGGAGCTGTTTTTT. Protein product: CATSSLWEAGGMSGELFF.